This TCR beta chain originates from a study of CD8+ T cells in alopecia areata. Study information: For the treated group, dosing was oral tofacitinib at 5 to 10 mg twice daily. After 6 to 18 months of tofacitinib, follow-up continued 6 months off drug.

RNA extraction and reverse transcription yielded cDNA as sequencing template. Sequencing was performed with immunoSEQ multiplex PCR; in TCRdb, only in-frame clones are kept and a portion is missing. The data hold about 120,000 clones, with about 50% observed a single time. Germline CDR1 MNHEY, CDR2 SMNVEV (reference sequence). There are 15 residues in the CDR3. The junction had 7 bases not matched to a gene; V was cut back by 3 bases and J by 2 bases. With regard to this clone: The antigen is undetermined.

The treatment: oral pan-JAK inhibitor, 5-10 mg twice daily. Alopecia areata patients provided lesional scalp punch biopsies and peripheral blood. Overall study findings and caveats: As there was one nonresponder, how baseline CD8+ expansion relates to response remains uncertain.

The source material was CD4+ T cells sorted from blood, sampled at week 4, from a patient treated with tofacitinib. The chain carries TRBV27 and TRBJ2-7; the match to TRBD1 covers 7 bases. This TCR derives from a human donor with alopecia areata. CDR3 sequence: CASSFKRQGTYEQYF. As DNA, the CDR3 is TGTGCCAGCAGTTTCAAACGACAGGGAACCTACGAGCAGTACTTC.